This TCR beta chain is from a study of cytomegalovirus exposure and HLA in healthy donors (dated by TCRdb to about 2017). For the study in its entirety: In an earlier analysis of several hundred of the donors, 276 Gb of sequence data and about 110 million unique TCR beta sequences from about 190 million T cells were reported. Among 398 genotyped donors of the cohort, an average of roughly 230,000 unique TCR beta nucleotide sequences was sequenced per donor, of which about 19% were non-productive. In an earlier analysis of roughly 540 of the donors, high-throughput TCR beta sequencing was used to judge whether each TCR beta V gene segment behaved as functional or pseudogenic. Five DR-DQ haplotypes were treated as single units for association and clustering because of strong linkage in the cohort. Of the roughly 410 genotyped donors, roughly 76% were placed in the genetic ancestry cluster associated with self-reported Caucasian donors. Approximately 300 gigabases of sequencing data and around 88 million unique TCR sequences made up an early release that covered 640 HLA-typed donors. Alongside the repertoire data, information on donor age, sex, ethnicity and CMV serostatus was compiled. All discovery cohort repertoires had been generated on a single sequencing platform. Class I and class II HLA loci were covered by the typing at four-digit resolution. To predict cytomegalovirus infection status, the study brought together high-throughput TCR immunosequencing, statistical association of individual TCRs with disease status, and machine learning. Along with the roughly 670-subject first cohort, a separate validation cohort of roughly 110 different subjects was used. The study aimed to test whether cataloging public T cell receptors could reveal signatures of past pathogen exposure. Rather than drawing on any new phenotypic data, the later analysis identified candidate immune exposures from TCR beta sequences and the way those sequences occurred across donors. Genome-wide SNP genotypes for about 60% of the roughly 670 donors were used in a later genetic analysis, which treated that subset as a discovery cohort. The T cell repertoires of roughly 660 subjects were profiled by immunosequencing and related to cytomegalovirus serostatus. A later analysis re-examined previously published TCR beta repertoires from more than 600 donors and added high-resolution HLA genotyping to investigate patterns of TCR occurrence. The number of donors typed differed by locus, with about 629-630 for A, B, C, DRB1 and DQB1, about 500 for DQA1, 600 to 610 for DPA1, and under 490 for DPB1. General study outcomes and caveats: Strong co-occurrence of HLA alleles, especially DR and DQ, made assigning TCR associations to individual alleles difficult. In an earlier analysis of some 500 of the donors, most TCR beta V segments were observed in productive rearrangements about 87% or about 30% of the time, broadly matching IMGT annotations. For the cohort, immune exposure information was limited to CMV serostatus. Most TCR sequences were seen in very few donors, while some public TCRs were found in many individuals. A later genetic analysis reported fewer N-insertions in productive TCRs among donors in an Asian-associated ancestry cluster than the roughly 640-donor mean. A cluster of highly shared sequence variants was judged likely to represent a technical artifact of the sequencing pipeline. This cohort had only TCR beta chains sequenced, and the lack of alpha or paired-chain data limited which features could be detected. Correlated functional status among segregating V segments might be attributable to linkage disequilibrium, but an unknown experimental factor could not be ruled out. The classifier was reported to diagnose cytomegalovirus status with high specificity and sensitivity in both the original cohort and the validation cohort. Because counts were too low, 15 to 20 rarely observed V segments, including chromosome 9 orphons, were excluded from the earlier analysis of 587 of the donors. A further reported finding was that TCR beta sequences accurately predicted the HLA-A and HLA-B alleles for most subjects in the first cohort. In the study, 164 TCR beta chains were listed as associated with cytomegalovirus. A few of the identified cytomegalovirus-associated TCR beta chains were confirmed in vitro to be specific for cytomegalovirus antigens. In a later genetic analysis, a missense DCLRE1C variant was associated with V-gene and J-gene trimming of TCR beta chains, and the association was replicated in an independent cohort. HLA typing was unavailable for some donors at each locus, so association tests used only the typed subset. A later analysis associated about 17,000 TCR beta sequences with specific HLA alleles at a false discovery rate of 0.05. The authors suggested that the approach could potentially be extended to other disease states and immunological phenotypes. A later analysis found that TCR association rates varied across HLA loci, with DRB1 alleles showing the most associated TCRs and HLA-C alleles the fewest. A later analysis reported that several top co-occurrence clusters appeared linked to parvovirus B19, influenza, CMV and Epstein-Barr virus. In a later analysis, HLA-associated TCR beta chains were found to be more clonally expanded and to have lower generation probabilities than equally common non-associated chains. The presence/absence analyses assumed that sequencing depth was roughly uniform across donors, and that assumption may not be true. Because the 87-base-pair reads could not distinguish some IMGT-functional V segments, including TRBV6-2 and TRBV6-3, those segments were excluded. In a later analysis, most CMV-associated TCR beta chains were found to appear HLA-restricted, with HLA associations seemingly driven largely by CMV exposure.

Regarding this clone: Its antigen is currently not known. There are no base qualities to consult, and no much larger clone falls within one base.

The library came from the immunoSEQ multiplex PCR assay. For the multiplex PCR, a mixture combining 60 forward primers for TCR Vbeta segments and 13 reverse primers for TCR Jbeta segments was used. Amplification of the CDR3 region of rearranged TCR beta genes was performed with a multiplex PCR assay on genomic DNA. On the Illumina HiSeq System, the amplified TCR beta libraries were sequenced as 87-base-pair reads. On the authors' methods: A later analysis tallied tens of millions of unique TCR beta chains across the 666 repertoires, and some 10 million of those chains were shared by two or more donors. To remove PCR and sequencing errors, raw reads were error-corrected and collapsed into unique sequences using a nearest-neighbor algorithm that merged closely related sequences. To assign V, D and J gene segments, CDR3 sequences were aligned to IMGT reference sequences. For a sequence to be retained, a match of at least six nucleotides was required to both a V gene segment and a J gene segment. Rearrangements were called productive when the CDR3 lacked stop codons and stayed in frame with V and J; all others were non-productive. CDR3 was defined according to IMGT convention as the region running from the second conserved V-encoded cysteine to the conserved J-encoded phenylalanine. The earlier analysis of 500 to 650 of the donors excluded any sequence lacking an unambiguous match to a single V gene segment. In an earlier analysis of almost 600 of the donors, a V segment was called functional when productive rearrangements were above 56.7%, and segregating when the standard deviation between donors exceeded 5%. A statistical classification framework was built to diagnose cytomegalovirus status from the catalog of TCR beta chain sequences. A later analysis assigned V and J genes by comparing TCR nucleotide sequences with IMGT/GENE-DB human TR gene sequences. In a later analysis, CDR3 sequences and most-parsimonious VDJ recombination scenarios were assigned using the TCRdist pipeline. In a later analysis, each TCR beta chain was defined by its CDR3 amino acid sequence together with its V-gene family, and reads without a unique V-gene family were excluded. In a later analysis, a few hundred highly shared, low-generation-probability nucleotide sequences were removed to address suspected cross-contamination and a sequencing artifact. A later analysis calculated a clonal expansion index for each public chain from normalized within-repertoire ranks of inferred template counts. In a later analysis, generation probabilities were computed with a VDJ recombination model fitted to out-of-frame rearrangements, and the resulting probabilities were checked against IGoR. In a later analysis, hypergeometric tests were used to score TCR-TCR, TCR-HLA and TCR-CMV co-occurrence, with a repertoire-size bias correction applied to TCR pairs. In a later analysis, false discovery rates were estimated by permuting HLA or CMV assignments 20 times. In a later analysis, co-occurring TCRs were grouped using DBSCAN, and TCRdist sequence similarity was added for clustering within HLA-allele-positive subsets. For co-occurrence clustering, repertoires with fewer than 30,000 or more than 120,000 public chains were excluded, along with four to six repertoires with anomalous nucleotide sharing. TCRdb holds this immuneACCESS table with in-frame rearrangements only. Some clones are missing; in checked studies, unresolved V genes explain under half, and the rest has no known cause. The D gene and trimming were derived from the DNA, and the V and J assignments and clone size from that table. This sample holds 75,000 to 95,000 clones; 69% were observed only once. Approximately 2.7% of the sample is taken by the ten largest.

The cohort was made up of roughly 670 healthy bone marrow donors. At the time of sampling, all cohort members were nominally healthy, though unrecorded immune exposures were likely present. The donor tested CMV seronegative, placing the donor among the approximately 400 seronegative members of the cohort. A peripheral blood sample was collected from each donor, and TCR beta sequencing was performed on peripheral blood mononuclear cells. The Qiagen DNeasy Blood Extraction Kit was used to extract genomic DNA from the blood cell samples. The V end loses 6 bases and the J end loses 0 bases, and a stretch of 15 bases separates them. Sequences MNHNY (CDR1) and SVGAGI (CDR2) are obtained from the germline V gene (reference sequence). From cysteine to phenylalanine, the CDR3 is 15 amino acids long. The CDR3 DNA has 45 bases and is translated from base 1.

The TCR sequence derives from a man aged 50 or older in good health and CMV-seronegative. The specimen was PBMCs. The rearrangement combines TRBV6-6 with TRBJ2-7, with a tentative D gene TRBD1 over 6 matching bases. CDR3 loop: CASRQQGPHSYEQYF. The DNA sequence reads TGTGCCAGCAGACAACAGGGTCCCCACTCCTACGAGCAGTACTTC.